This TCR beta chain was sequenced during a study of control samples from healthy donors and cancer patients. From germline, CDR1 is MGHDK and CDR2 SYGVNS. V shed 6 bases, J shed 5 bases, and the junction held 6 bases outside the gene matches. The CDR3 spans 13 residues. The protocol was immunoSEQ multiplex PCR, while the TCRdb copy is restricted to in-frame clones and leaves out a portion. The table lists over 150,000 clones, 96% of them singletons. The specimen was blood. The chain carries TRBV25-1 and TRBJ2-5; 7 bases fit TRBD2. This sequence was found in a woman in her 30s in good health. CDR3 in amino acids: CASRAGVGETQYF. The CDR3 DNA follows: TGTGCCAGCAGGGCGGGAGTTGGGGAGACCCAGTACTTC.